The 21 T cell receptor beta chains given below trace back to one sample, sequenced in a study of blood T cell repertoires in COVID-19. Sequencing used immunoSEQ multiplex PCR; TCRdb keeps in-frame clones, though not all of them. The table shows about 100,000 clones, with over 70% occurring only once. The sequenced sample consisted of peripheral blood. These receptors originate from a man aged 50 or older with acute or convalescent COVID-19.

This sequence joins TRBV27 and TRBJ2-1, with a weak D call TRBD1 (6 bases). CDR3 length equals 15 residues. Deletions cut 2 bases from V and 0 bases from J, with 8 bases between. The germline CDR1 and CDR2 sequences are MNHEY and SMNVEV (reference sequence). DNA of the CDR3: TGTGCCAGCAGTTTAGGGGGCGGCTCCTACAATGAGCAGTTCTTC. Amino acid sequence: CASSLGGGSYNEQFF.

The chain employs TRBV25-1 and TRBJ2-7, with D tentatively TRBD2 (6 bases). V gave up 4 bases and J gave up 7 bases, with 17 bases separating them. Germline V CDR1 and CDR2: MGHDK, SYGVNS. This CDR3 contains 14 residues. In nucleotides, the CDR3 is TGTGCCAGCAGTGTCCACCGGGACTCGGGGGAGCAGTACTTC. It specifies CASSVHRDSGEQYF.

The rearrangement links TRBV27 to TRBJ2-2, with 7 bases fitting TRBD2. This CDR3 has 16 residues. CDR1 and CDR2 (germline): MNHEY, SMNVEV (reference sequence). Trimming at V came to 4 bases and at J to 5 bases, leaving 10 bases not matched to a gene. In DNA form, the CDR3 reads TGTGCCAGCAGTTCTGTGCTAGCGGTCCGGACCGGGGAGCTGTTTTTT. It yields the protein CASSSVLAVRTGELFF.

This rearrangement joins TRBV14 to TRBJ2-1; a possible D gene is TRBD2 (7 bases). Trimming pared 4 bases from V and 8 bases from J, leaving 18 bases between. The CDR3 contains 15 residues. Germline V gene lookup returns CDR1 SGHDN and CDR2 FVKESK. The CDR3: CASSLAGGRLDEQFF. The CDR3 region has the DNA TGTGCCAGCAGCCTGGCCGGGGGGCGGTTGGATGAGCAGTTCTTC.

V is TRBV5-1 and J is TRBJ1-1; TRBD1 might be the D (6 bases). Deletions cut 5 bases from V and 5 bases from J, with 13 bases between. This CDR3 has 13 amino acids. In germline, CDR1 is SGHRS, CDR2 YFSETQ. CDR3 nucleotides: TGCGCCAGCAGGTGGGGGGGCCAGACTGAAGCTTTCTTT. Its translation is CASRWGGQTEAFF. Full variable domain (outside the CDR3, taken from reference TRBV5-1 and TRBJ1-1): KAGVTQTPRYLIKTRGQQVTLSCSPISGHRSVSWYQQTPGQGLQFLFEYFSETQRNKGNFPGRFSGRQFSNSRSEMNVSTLELGDSALYLCASRWGGQTEAFFGQGTRLTVV.

This rearrangement joins TRBV5-1 to TRBJ1-1; 10 bases are a match to TRBD1. The germline CDR1 and CDR2 sequences are SGHRS and YFSETQ. The CDR3 is 14 residues long. The ends lost 3 bases at V and 3 bases at J; junction bases unmatched: 2. The CDR3 here is CASSSDRGHTEAFF. As DNA, the CDR3 is TGCGCCAGCAGCTCCGACAGGGGGCACACTGAAGCTTTCTTT.

The rearrangement links TRBV6-5 to TRBJ1-6, with unresolved D. The CDR3 is 14 residues long. Germline V gene sequence: CDR1 MNHEY, CDR2 SVGAGI. The V end was cut by 6 bases, the J end by 9 bases, with 15 bases between. For the CDR3, the DNA is TGTGCCAGCAGCAAGCGGGGAGGGAGTTCACCCCTCCACTTT. It specifies CASSKRGGSSPLHF.

This clone was recorded a few times. The V call is TRBV2, the J call TRBJ1-6; the match to TRBD1 covers 10 bases. Trimming removed 7 bases from V and 9 bases from J; junction bases left unmatched: 6. Germline loops: CDR1 SNHLY, CDR2 FYNNEI. The length of the CDR3 is 14 residues. CDR3 sequence: CASNPGQGFSPLHF. The CDR3 DNA reads as TGTGCCAGCAATCCGGGACAGGGGTTTTCACCCCTCCACTTT.

The chain is built from TRBV6-5 and TRBJ2-3; 9 bases map to TRBD2. There are 14 residues in the CDR3. Germline V gives CDR1 MNHEY, CDR2 SVGAGI. The V and J ends lost 6 bases and 1 base, in that order; junction bases with no gene match: 2. CDR3 bases: TGTGCCAGCAGACGGACTAGCGGCACAGATACGCAGTATTTT. It codes for CASRRTSGTDTQYF.

V gene TRBV9 combines with J gene TRBJ2-2, with D possibly TRBD2 on 7 matching bases. The V gene lost 0 bases and the J gene lost 2 bases, with 17 bases spanning the gap. Germline V gives CDR1 SGDLS, CDR2 YYNGEE. There are 18 residues in the CDR3. The CDR3 protein is CASSVAGGGGINTGELFF. CDR3 nucleotides: TGTGCCAGCAGCGTAGCTGGTGGGGGGGGCATCAACACCGGGGAGCTGTTTTTT.

The V and J genes are TRBV3-1 (or the pseudogene TRBV3-2) and TRBJ2-2, with D possibly TRBD2 on 6 matching bases. V shed 2 bases and J shed 5 bases, with 9 bases lying between them. Germline-derived CDR1 and CDR2 are LGHDT and YNNKEL (reference sequence). CDR3 size: 14 residues. CDR3 residues: CASSQKGRTGELFF. CDR3 nucleotides: TGTGCCAGCAGCCAAAAGGGGAGGACCGGGGAGCTGTTTTTT.

Comments on this clone: This CDR3 is also generated by other DNA sequences in the sample. This chain links TRBV5-1 with TRBJ2-7; possibly TRBD2 for D (6 bases). The CDR3 extends over 13 amino acids. CDR1 SGHRS and CDR2 YFSETQ come from the germline V gene. V was clipped by 4 bases and J by 0 bases, with 8 bases between them. The CDR3 reads CASSGGSSYEQYF. The CDR3 coding sequence is TGCGCCAGCAGCGGGGGGAGCTCCTACGAGCAGTACTTC.

The gene calls are TRBV7-9 and TRBJ1-5; TRBD1 aligns across 7 bases. CDR3 length: 14 residues. Germline-derived CDR1 and CDR2 are SEHNR and FQNEAQ (reference sequence). J lost 4 bases, V lost 5 bases, and 5 bases had no gene match. The CDR3 coding sequence is TGTGCCAGCAGCCCTTCAGGGGGGAATCAGCCCCAGCATTTT. Amino acid sequence: CASSPSGGNQPQHF.

The chain couples TRBV3-1 (or the pseudogene TRBV3-2) to TRBJ2-5; D may be TRBD2 (5 bases). In germline, CDR1 is LGHDT, CDR2 YNNKEL (reference sequence). The CDR3 is 14 amino acids. The V gene lost 1 base and the J gene lost 4 bases, with 10 bases spanning the gap. Written as DNA, the CDR3 is TGTGCCAGCAGCCAAGGAGGGTCGGGAGAGACCCAGTACTTC. Its translation is CASSQGGSGETQYF.

The CDR3 DNA is TGTGCCAGCAGCGCCGGAGGGAATTCACCCCTCCACTTT. This gives the protein CASSAGGNSPLHF. The J gene is TRBJ1-6, the V gene TRBV11-2; D is unclear. The ends were cut back, 5 bases at V and 7 bases at J, with 9 bases in the middle. Germline CDR1 SGHAT, CDR2 FQNNGV. The CDR3 extends over 13 amino acids.

The chain links TRBV29-1 to TRBJ1-2; 11 bases line up with TRBD1. Germline-derived CDR1 and CDR2 are SQVTM and ANQGSEA. Trimming removed 0 bases from V and 4 bases from J; junction bases left unmatched: 7. CDR3 size: 16 residues. This CDR3 is CSVEDAGTGGSYGYTF. DNA for the CDR3: TGCAGCGTTGAAGATGCCGGGACAGGGGGTAGCTATGGCTACACCTTC.

The genes are TRBV5-6 and TRBJ1-2; possible D gene TRBD1, 5 bases. CDR3 length equals 12 residues. The V end was cut by 3 bases, the J end by 8 bases, with 11 bases between. Germline V CDR1 and CDR2: SGHDT, YYEEEE. CDR3 DNA: TGTGCCAGCAGCTCCCTGCGGGGGGGCTACACCTTC. Protein sequence: CASSSLRGGYTF.

The V call is TRBV27, the J call TRBJ1-1; D unclear. The V and J ends lost 4 bases and 4 bases respectively, with 10 bases between them. The V gene's germline CDR1 is MNHEY and CDR2 SMNVEV (reference sequence). The CDR3 consists of 13 residues. CDR3 coding DNA: TGTGCCAGCAGTTCCCGGCGGAGCACTGAAGCTTTCTTT. Amino acids: CASSSRRSTEAFF.

This clone was recorded once. The chain carries TRBV4-1 and TRBJ2-2, with D uncertain. The germline V gene encodes CDR1 MGHRA and CDR2 YSYEKL. Trimming stripped 0 bases from V and 1 base from J, with 6 bases between. CDR3 length: 15 residues. In nucleotides, the CDR3 is TGCGCCAGCAGCCAAGATTGGCAGAACACCGGGGAGCTGTTTTTT. This sequence encodes CASSQDWQNTGELFF.

This sequence joins TRBV19 and TRBJ2-5; the D gene is possibly TRBD2 (7 bases). Trimming took 7 bases from V and 2 from J, leaving 14 bases between them. There are 14 residues in the CDR3. CDR1 is LNHDA, CDR2 SQIVND, per germline (reference sequence). CDR3 nucleotides: TGTGCCAGTACCCCCGGGGGGCATCAAGAGACCCAGTACTTC. Its protein product is CASTPGGHQETQYF.

A few counts support this clone. This rearrangement joins TRBV4-2 to TRBJ2-1; tentatively, D is TRBD1 (6 bases). CDR3 length: 15 amino acids. Germline values: CDR1 LGHNA, CDR2 YNFKEQ. Deletions cut 0 bases from V and 9 bases from J, with 15 bases between. CDR3 sequence reads: CASSQDLAGEREQFF. CDR3 sequence (DNA): TGTGCCAGCAGCCAAGATCTGGCAGGGGAGCGTGAGCAGTTCTTC.